The 14 T cell receptor beta chains in this list originate from one sample, sequenced in a study of OX40 agonist ivuxolimab in advanced cancers. Sequencing was performed with immunoSEQ multiplex PCR; in TCRdb, only in-frame clones are kept and a portion is missing. Of 50,000 to 85,000 clones in the sample, roughly nine tenths are singletons; the top ten hold around 2%. The sequencing used CD4+ or CD8+ T cells sorted from blood, collected in a trial of the OX40 agonist ivuxolimab. The source of these receptors is an adult with an advanced solid tumor such as melanoma, head and neck, liver or kidney cancer.

The J gene is TRBJ2-5, the V gene TRBV18; D perhaps matches TRBD2 (5 bases). The J call is in doubt because the DNA end fits TRBJ2-7 better. Germline CDR1 KGHSH, CDR2 LQKENI. There are 15 residues in the CDR3. In nucleotides, the CDR3 is TGTGCCAGCTCACCACCCGGCGGGTCTAAGGACGAGCAGTACTTC. Translating it yields CASSPPGGSKDEQYF.

The chain recombines TRBV7-9 with TRBJ2-1; 7 nucleotides align to TRBD2. Germline V lookup: CDR1 SEHNR, CDR2 FQNEAQ (reference sequence). The CDR3 loop spans 16 amino acids. V trimming: 5 bases; J trimming: 3 bases; junction bases outside the gene matches: 10. The CDR3 bases are TGTGCCAGCAGCCTGACCGGGACTACCAACTACAATGAGCAGTTCTTC. Its protein product is CASSLTGTTNYNEQFF.

The V and J genes are TRBV7-2 and TRBJ1-4, with TRBD1 matching over 9 bases. The trim removed 5 bases at V and 8 bases at J, leaving 9 bases unmatched. This CDR3 region has 15 residues. The germline V gene has CDR1 SGHTA and CDR2 FQGNSA. This CDR3 is CASSTAGTGNEKLFF. The CDR3, as DNA: TGTGCCAGCAGCACCGCCGGGACAGGGAACGAAAAACTGTTTTTT. The full variable domain, rest sourced from reference TRBV7-2 and TRBJ1-4, is GAGVSQSPSNKVTEKGKDVELRCDPISGHTALYWYRQSLGQGLEFLIYFQGNSAPDKSGLPSDRFSAERTGGSVSTLTIQRTQQEDSAVYLCASSTAGTGNEKLFFGSGTQLSVL.

The table lists this clone with a count of one. V is TRBV19 and J is TRBJ2-1; D uncertain. The CDR3 has 14 residues. Germline V CDR1 and CDR2: LNHDA, SQIVND (reference sequence). V lost 5 bases, J lost 6 bases, and 14 bases lay in between. The CDR3 DNA sequence: TGTGCCAGTAGTCAGGAAACACGGACCAATGAGCAGTTCTTC. It encodes CASSQETRTNEQFF.

A remark on this clone: The junction differs from germline at one of its ends, possibly a read error. Distinct nucleotide sequences in the sample also encode this CDR3. V gene TRBV6-5 combines with J gene TRBJ1-1; 7 bases are shared with TRBD1. CDR3 length equals 15 residues. CDR1 and CDR2 from the germline V gene are MNHEY and SVGAGI. CDR3 coding DNA: TGTGCCAGCAGTTACTCGACAGGGAAGTGGGCTGAAGCCTTCTTT. Amino acids: CASSYSTGKWAEAFF.

The chain joins TRBV28 to TRBJ2-1; TRBD1 might be the D (5 bases). Germline V gene lookup returns CDR1 MDHEN and CDR2 SYDVKM. The CDR3 extends over 13 amino acids. The ends were cut back, 9 bases at V and 4 bases at J, with 13 bases in the middle. The CDR3 DNA reads TGTGCCAGTTTTCAGGGCATTTACAATGAGCAGTTCTTC. It specifies CASFQGIYNEQFF.

V gene TRBV10-2 combines with J gene TRBJ2-7, with D possibly TRBD1 on 7 matching bases. V shed 3 bases and J shed 3 bases, with 15 bases lying between them. Germline values: CDR1 WSHSY, CDR2 SAAADI. This CDR3 is built from 15 residues. The CDR3 sequence: CASSDGAGQLYEQYF. CDR3 nucleotide sequence: TGCGCCAGCAGTGACGGTGCGGGACAGCTCTACGAGCAGTACTTC.

This clone was detected only a few times. J is TRBJ2-1 and V is TRBV28, with TRBD2 matching 9 bases. The V gene end was trimmed by 4 bases and the J gene end by 1 base; junction bases not matched to a gene: 2. The CDR3 length is 15 residues. Germline CDR1 MDHEN, CDR2 SYDVKM. CDR3 residues: CASSSAGGSYNEQFF. For the CDR3, the DNA is TGTGCCAGCAGTTCAGCGGGGGGTTCCTACAATGAGCAGTTCTTC.

The chain uses TRBV7-9 and TRBJ1-5, with TRBD1 matching over 9 bases. Losses at the gene ends were 4 bases for V and 8 bases for J; bases not matched to a gene: 3. Looked up from germline, CDR1 is SEHNR and CDR2 is FQNEAQ (reference sequence). This CDR3 contains 13 residues. The CDR3 protein is CASSSRDREPQHF. The CDR3 DNA reads TGTGCCAGCAGCTCCCGGGACAGGGAGCCCCAGCATTTT.

This clone showed up just a few times. V is TRBV7-9 and J is TRBJ2-3; 8 nucleotides agree with TRBD1. The CDR3 runs 15 residues. V was pared by 5 bases and J by 1 base, with 5 bases of the junction left unmatched. Per germline, CDR1 SEHNR and CDR2 FQNEAQ (reference sequence). CDR3 bases: TGTGCCAGCAGCCCCCGACAGGGGCGCACAGATACGCAGTATTTT. Its translation: CASSPRQGRTDTQYF.

This chain connects TRBV30 to TRBJ1-1; no definite D call. V gave up 3 bases and J gave up 8 bases, with 13 bases separating them. Germline values: CDR1 GTSNPN, CDR2 SVGIG (reference sequence). The CDR3 consists of 12 residues. The CDR3 DNA follows: TGTGCCTGGAGGACGCGGGGAGGCGAAGCTTTCTTT. Protein product: CAWRTRGGEAFF.

The chain joins TRBV13 to TRBJ1-2; D might be TRBD1 (5 bases). The CDR3 has 16 residues. The V end was cut by 5 bases, the J end by 2 bases, with 18 bases between. CDR1 is PRHDT, CDR2 FYEKMQ, per germline (reference sequence). The CDR3 DNA follows: TGTGCCAGCAGCCCTGTTGGGTGGGGGGTGAACTATGGCTACACCTTC. Translated: CASSPVGWGVNYGYTF. Full variable domain (outside the CDR3, taken from reference TRBV13 and TRBJ1-2): AAGVIQSPRHLIKEKRETATLKCYPIPRHDTVYWYQQGPGQDPQFLISFYEKMQSDKGSIPDRFSAQQFSDYHSELNMSSLELGDSALYFCASSPVGWGVNYGYTFGSGTRLTVV.

The chain uses TRBV6-6 and TRBJ1-1, with TRBD1 matching over 9 bases. V was pared by 5 bases and J by 5 bases, with 6 bases of the junction left unmatched. Germline V gene data show CDR1 as MNHNY and CDR2 as SVGAGI (reference sequence). This CDR3 is 14 amino acids long. The CDR3 region is CASSAQQGATEAFF. In DNA, the CDR3 is TGTGCCAGCAGTGCCCAACAGGGGGCAACTGAAGCTTTCTTT.

The rearrangement joins TRBV7-9 to TRBJ1-4; D remains ambiguous. V was trimmed by 1 base and J by 7 bases, leaving 13 bases between them. Germline CDR1 and CDR2: SEHNR and FQNEAQ (reference sequence). The CDR3 is made up of 15 amino acids. CDR3 coding DNA: TGTGCCAGCAGCTTAGTTTCTGGGTTTGGTGAAAAACTGTTTTTT. It codes for CASSLVSGFGEKLFF.